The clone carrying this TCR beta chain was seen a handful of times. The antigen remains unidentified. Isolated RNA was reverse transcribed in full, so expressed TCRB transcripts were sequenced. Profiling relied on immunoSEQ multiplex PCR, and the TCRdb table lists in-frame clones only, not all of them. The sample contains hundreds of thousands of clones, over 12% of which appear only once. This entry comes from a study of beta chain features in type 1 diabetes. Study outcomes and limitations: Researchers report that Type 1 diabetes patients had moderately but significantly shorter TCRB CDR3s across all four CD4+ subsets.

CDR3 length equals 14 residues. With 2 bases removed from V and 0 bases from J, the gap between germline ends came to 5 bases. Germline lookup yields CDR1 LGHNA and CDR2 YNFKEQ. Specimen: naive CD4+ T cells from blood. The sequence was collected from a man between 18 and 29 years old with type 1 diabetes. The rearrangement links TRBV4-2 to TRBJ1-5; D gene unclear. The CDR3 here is CASSQQDSNQPQHF. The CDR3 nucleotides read TGTGCCAGCAGCCAACAGGATAGCAATCAGCCCCAGCATTTT.